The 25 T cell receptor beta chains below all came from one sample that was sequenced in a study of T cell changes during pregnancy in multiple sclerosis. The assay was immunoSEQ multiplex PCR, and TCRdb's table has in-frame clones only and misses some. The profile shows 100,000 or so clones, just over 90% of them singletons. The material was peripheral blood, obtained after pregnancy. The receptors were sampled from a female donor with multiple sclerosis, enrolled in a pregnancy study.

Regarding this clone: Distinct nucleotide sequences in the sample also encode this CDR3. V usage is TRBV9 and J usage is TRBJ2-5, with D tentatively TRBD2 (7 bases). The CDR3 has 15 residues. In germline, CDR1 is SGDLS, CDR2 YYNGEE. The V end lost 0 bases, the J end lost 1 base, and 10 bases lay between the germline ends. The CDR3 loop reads CASSVGGGGQETQYF. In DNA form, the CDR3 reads TGTGCCAGCAGCGTAGGAGGGGGGGGCCAAGAGACCCAGTACTTC.

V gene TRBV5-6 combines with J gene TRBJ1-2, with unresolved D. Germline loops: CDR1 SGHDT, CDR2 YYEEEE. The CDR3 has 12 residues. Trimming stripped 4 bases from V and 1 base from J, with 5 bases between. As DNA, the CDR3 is TGTGCCAGCAGCCCCGGTAACTATGGCTACACCTTC. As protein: CASSPGNYGYTF. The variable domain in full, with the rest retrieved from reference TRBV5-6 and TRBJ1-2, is DAGVTQSPTHLIKTRGQQVTLRCSPKSGHDTVSWYQQALGQGPQFIFQYYEEEERQRGNFPDRFSGHQFPNYSSELNVNALLLGDSALYLCASSPGNYGYTFGSGTRLTVV.

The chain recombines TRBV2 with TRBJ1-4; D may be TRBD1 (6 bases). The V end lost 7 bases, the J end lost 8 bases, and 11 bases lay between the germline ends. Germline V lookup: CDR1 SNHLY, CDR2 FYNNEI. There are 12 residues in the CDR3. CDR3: CASNRVVEKLFF. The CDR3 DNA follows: TGTGCCAGCAACAGGGTAGTGGAAAAACTGTTTTTT.

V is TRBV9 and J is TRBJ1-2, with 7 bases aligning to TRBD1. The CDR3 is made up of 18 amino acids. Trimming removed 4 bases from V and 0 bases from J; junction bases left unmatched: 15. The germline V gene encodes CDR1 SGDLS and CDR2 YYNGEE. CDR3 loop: CASSPLLGTAQTNYGYTF. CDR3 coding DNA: TGTGCCAGCAGCCCATTGCTTGGGACAGCACAAACTAACTATGGCTACACCTTC. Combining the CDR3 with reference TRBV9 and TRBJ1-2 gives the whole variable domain DSGVTQTPKHLITATGQRVTLRCSPRSGDLSVYWYQQSLDQGLQFLIQYYNGEERAKGNILERFSAQQFPDLHSELNLSSLELGDSALYFCASSPLLGTAQTNYGYTFGSGTRLTVV.

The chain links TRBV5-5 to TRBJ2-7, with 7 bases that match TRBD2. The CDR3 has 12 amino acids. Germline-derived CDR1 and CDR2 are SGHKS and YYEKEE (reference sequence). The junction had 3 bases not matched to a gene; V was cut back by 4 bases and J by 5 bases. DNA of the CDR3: TGTGCCAGCAGCCATACTAGCGACGAGCAGTACTTC. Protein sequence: CASSHTSDEQYF.

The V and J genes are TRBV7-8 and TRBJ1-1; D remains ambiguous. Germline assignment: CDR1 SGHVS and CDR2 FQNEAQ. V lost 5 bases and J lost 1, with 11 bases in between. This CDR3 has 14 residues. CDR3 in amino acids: CASSDRETNTEAFF. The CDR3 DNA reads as TGTGCCAGCAGCGATCGGGAAACGAACACTGAAGCTTTCTTT. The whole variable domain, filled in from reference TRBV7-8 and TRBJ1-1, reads GAGVSQSPRYKVAKRGQDVALRCDPISGHVSLFWYQQALGQGPEFLTYFQNEAQLDKSGLPSDRFFAERPEGSVSTLKIQRTQQEDSAVYLCASSDRETNTEAFFGQGTRLTVV.

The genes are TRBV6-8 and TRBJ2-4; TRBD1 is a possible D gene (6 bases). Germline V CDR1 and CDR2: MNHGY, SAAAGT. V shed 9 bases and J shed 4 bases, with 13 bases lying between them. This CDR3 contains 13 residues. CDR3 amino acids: CASWNDRKNIQYF. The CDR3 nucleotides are TGTGCCAGTTGGAACGACAGGAAAAACATTCAGTACTTC.

The CDR3 DNA is TGTGCCAGCAGCAGGGACAGGGGAGAAAAACTGTTTTTT. This translates into CASSRDRGEKLFF. J is TRBJ1-4 and V is TRBV14; 10 nucleotides agree with TRBD1. The CDR3 is 13 amino acids. V lost 5 bases, J lost 8 bases, and 2 bases stayed unmatched. Germline values: CDR1 SGHDN, CDR2 FVKESK.

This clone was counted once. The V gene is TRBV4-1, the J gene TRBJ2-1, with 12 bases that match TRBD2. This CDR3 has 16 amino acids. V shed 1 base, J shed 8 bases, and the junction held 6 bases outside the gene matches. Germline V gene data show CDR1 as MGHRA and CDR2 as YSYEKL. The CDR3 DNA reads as TGCGCCAGCAGCCAAGTGCCCGGGACTAGCGGGTATGAGCAGTTCTTC. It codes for CASSQVPGTSGYEQFF.

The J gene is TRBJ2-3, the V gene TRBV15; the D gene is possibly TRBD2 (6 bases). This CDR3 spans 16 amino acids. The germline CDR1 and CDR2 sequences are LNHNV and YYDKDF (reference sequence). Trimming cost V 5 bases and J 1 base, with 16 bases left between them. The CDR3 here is CATSGTAGTRTDTQYF. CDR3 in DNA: TGTGCCACCAGCGGGACGGCGGGAACGCGCACAGATACGCAGTATTTT.

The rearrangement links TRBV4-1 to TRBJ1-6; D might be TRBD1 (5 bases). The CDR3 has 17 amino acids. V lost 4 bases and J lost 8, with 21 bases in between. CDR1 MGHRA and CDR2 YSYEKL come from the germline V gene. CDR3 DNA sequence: TGCGCCAGCAGCCTCCAGATGGGGCAGGGCGTGGATTCACCCCTCCACTTT. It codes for CASSLQMGQGVDSPLHF.

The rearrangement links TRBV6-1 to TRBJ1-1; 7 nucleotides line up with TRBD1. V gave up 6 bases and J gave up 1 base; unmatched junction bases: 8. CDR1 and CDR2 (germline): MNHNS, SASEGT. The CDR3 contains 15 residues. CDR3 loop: CASRFRQGQNTEAFF. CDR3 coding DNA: TGTGCCAGCAGATTTAGACAGGGTCAGAACACTGAAGCTTTCTTT.

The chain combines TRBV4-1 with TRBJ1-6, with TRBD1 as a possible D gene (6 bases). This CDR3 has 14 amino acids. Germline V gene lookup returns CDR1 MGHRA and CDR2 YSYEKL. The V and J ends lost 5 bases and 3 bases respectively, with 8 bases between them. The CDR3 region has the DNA TGCGCCAGCAGCAGGGACAACTATAATTCACCCCTCCACTTT. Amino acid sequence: CASSRDNYNSPLHF.

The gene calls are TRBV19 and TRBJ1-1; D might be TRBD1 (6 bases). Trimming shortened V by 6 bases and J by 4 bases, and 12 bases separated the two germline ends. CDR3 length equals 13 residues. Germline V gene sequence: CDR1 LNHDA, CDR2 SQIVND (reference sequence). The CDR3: CASRRQVSTEAFF. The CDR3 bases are TGTGCCAGTAGACGACAGGTCTCCACTGAAGCTTTCTTT.

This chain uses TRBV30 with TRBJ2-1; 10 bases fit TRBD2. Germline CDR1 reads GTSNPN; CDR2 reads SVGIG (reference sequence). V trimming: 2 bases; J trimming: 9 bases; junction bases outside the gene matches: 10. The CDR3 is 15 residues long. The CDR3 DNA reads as TGTGCCTGGAGTTCACAAGCGGGGGGGCCGTTTGAGCAGTTCTTC. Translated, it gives CAWSSQAGGPFEQFF.

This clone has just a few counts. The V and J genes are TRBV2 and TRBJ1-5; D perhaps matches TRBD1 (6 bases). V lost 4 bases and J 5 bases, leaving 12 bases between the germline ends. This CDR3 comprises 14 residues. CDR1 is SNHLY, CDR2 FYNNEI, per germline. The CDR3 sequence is CASSAGQGYQPQHF. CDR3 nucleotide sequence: TGTGCCAGCAGTGCGGGGCAGGGGTATCAGCCCCAGCATTTT.

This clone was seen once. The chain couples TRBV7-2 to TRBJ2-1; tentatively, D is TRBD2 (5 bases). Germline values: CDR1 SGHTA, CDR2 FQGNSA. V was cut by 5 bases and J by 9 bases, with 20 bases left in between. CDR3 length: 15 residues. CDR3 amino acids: CASSPLARAAGEQFF. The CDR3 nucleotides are TGTGCCAGCAGCCCCTTGGCCCGGGCCGCGGGTGAGCAGTTCTTC.

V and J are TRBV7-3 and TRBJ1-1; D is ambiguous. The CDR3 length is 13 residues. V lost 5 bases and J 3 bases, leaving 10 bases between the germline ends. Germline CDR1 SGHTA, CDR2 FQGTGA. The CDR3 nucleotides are TGTGCCAGCAGCCCCGCACAGCACACTGAAGCTTTCTTT. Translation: CASSPAQHTEAFF. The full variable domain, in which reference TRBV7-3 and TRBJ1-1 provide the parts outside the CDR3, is GAGVSQTPSNKVTEKGKYVELRCDPISGHTALYWYRQSLGQGPEFLIYFQGTGAADDSGLPNDRFFAVRPEGSVSTLKIQRTERGDSAVYLCASSPAQHTEAFFGQGTRLTVV.

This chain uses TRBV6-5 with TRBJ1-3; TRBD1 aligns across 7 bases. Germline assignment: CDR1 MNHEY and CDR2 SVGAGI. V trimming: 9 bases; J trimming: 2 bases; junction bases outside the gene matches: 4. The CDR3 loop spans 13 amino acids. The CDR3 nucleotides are TGTGCCAGTCAGACAGGGACTGGAAACACCATATATTTT. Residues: CASQTGTGNTIYF.

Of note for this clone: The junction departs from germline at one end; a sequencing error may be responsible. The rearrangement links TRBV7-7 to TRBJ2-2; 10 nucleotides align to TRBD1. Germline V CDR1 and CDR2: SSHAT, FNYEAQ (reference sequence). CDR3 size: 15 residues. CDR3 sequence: CASSPRTGGTGELFF. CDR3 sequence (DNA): TGTGCTAGCAGCCCGCGGACAGGGGGCACCGGGGAGCTGTTTTTT.

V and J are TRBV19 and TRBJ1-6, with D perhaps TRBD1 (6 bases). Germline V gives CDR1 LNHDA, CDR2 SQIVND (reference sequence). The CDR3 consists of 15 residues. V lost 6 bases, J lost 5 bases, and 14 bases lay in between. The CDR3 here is CASRADRINNSPLHF. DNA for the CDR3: TGTGCCAGTAGAGCCGACAGGATAAATAATTCACCCCTCCACTTT.

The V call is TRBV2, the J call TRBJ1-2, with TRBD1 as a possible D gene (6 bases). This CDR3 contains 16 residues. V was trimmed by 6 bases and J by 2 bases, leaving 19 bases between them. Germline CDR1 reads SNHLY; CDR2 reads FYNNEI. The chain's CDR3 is CASSPDIPGANYGYTF. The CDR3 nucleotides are TGTGCCAGCAGCCCGGATATTCCAGGGGCAAACTATGGCTACACCTTC. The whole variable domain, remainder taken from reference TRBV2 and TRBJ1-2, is EPEVTQTPSHQVTQMGQEVILRCVPISNHLYFYWYRQILGQKVEFLVSFYNNEISEKSEIFDDQFSVERPDGSNFTLKIRSTKLEDSAMYFCASSPDIPGANYGYTFGSGTRLTVV.

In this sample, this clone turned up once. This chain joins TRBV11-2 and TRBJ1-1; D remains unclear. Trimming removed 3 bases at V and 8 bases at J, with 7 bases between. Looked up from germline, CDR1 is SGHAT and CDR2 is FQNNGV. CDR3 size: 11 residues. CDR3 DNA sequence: TGTGCCAGCAGCTTTAACAGAGAAGCTTTCTTT. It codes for CASSFNREAFF.

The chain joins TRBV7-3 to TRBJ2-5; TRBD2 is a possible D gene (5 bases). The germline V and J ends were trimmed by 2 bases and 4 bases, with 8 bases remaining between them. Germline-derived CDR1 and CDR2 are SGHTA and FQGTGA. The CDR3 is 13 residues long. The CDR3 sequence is CASSLGRGETQYF. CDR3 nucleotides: TGTGCCAGCAGCTTAGGACGGGGAGAGACCCAGTACTTC.

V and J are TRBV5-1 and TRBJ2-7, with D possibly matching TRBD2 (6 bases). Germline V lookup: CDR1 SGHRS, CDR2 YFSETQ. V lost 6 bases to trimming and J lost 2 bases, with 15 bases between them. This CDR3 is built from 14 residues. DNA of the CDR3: TGCGCCAGCAACTTTGGGGGGACCCCCTACGAGCAGTACTTC. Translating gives CASNFGGTPYEQYF.